This T cell receptor (beta chain) is from a study of T cell clonality in common variable immunodeficiency. Broader study findings: CVID subjects showed higher TCRbeta clonality than healthy controls.

This CDR3 comprises 15 residues. The germline CDR1 and CDR2 sequences are SGHTA and FQGNSA. V shed 1 base and J 2 bases; nucleotides not matched to a gene: 3. Control and CVID samples contributed equal amounts of genomic DNA. Only in-frame clones appear in the TCRdb table, and some are missing; sequencing was by immunoSEQ multiplex PCR. The sample contains tens of thousands of clones, none of them singletons. In its sample, this clone was seen many times. Its antigen is not known. The read terminates 3 residues before the CDR3 end, so the remaining end is supplied by the germline J gene. The source of this sequence is a person between 18 and 70 years old in good health. The V and J genes are TRBV7-2 and TRBJ2-3, with 7 bases lining up with TRBD2. Sequencing input: peripheral blood mononuclear cells. The CDR3: CASSLVSGATDTQYF. Incomplete CDR3 DNA: TGTGCCAGCAGCTTAGTCAGCGGGGCCACAGATACG.